This T cell receptor (beta chain) was profiled in a study of T cell responses to AZD1222 COVID-19 vaccine (dated by TCRdb to the early 2020s). For the study in its entirety: Because spike-specific TCR depth and breadth did not differ between the two schedules, AZD1222 recipients who got a second dose at roughly 4 weeks were pooled with those who got a second dose at roughly 12 weeks. Trial participants were enrolled by age into subgroups of 18-55, 56-69 and 70-plus years, and around 140, 26 and 57 TCR-sequenced participants, respectively, were included in these subgroups. A total of over 230 trial participants underwent TCR sequencing, of whom 207 received two doses of AZD1222 and about 25 received two doses of the MenACWY control vaccine.

The CDR3 regions of human TCRbeta chains were subjected to immunosequencing. As for how the authors treated the data: Repertoire TCRs were matched against a reference library of SARS-CoV-2-specific TCRs generated with the MIRA antigen-specificity platform. Breadth was defined as the fraction of unique TCRs that were SARS-CoV-2-associated. Depth was defined as the fraction of total T cells that were SARS-CoV-2-associated. Using the MIRA data, every spike-specific TCR was mapped to the spike region that the TCR reacted to and assigned to either a CD4 or a CD8 class. Log10-transformed breadth and depth values were compared by one-way ANOVA with Sidak's multiple comparisons tests. TCRdb took over this immuneACCESS table, retaining in-frame rearrangements with V and J assigned. Such tables are incomplete; in checked studies, under half of the missing clones stem from an unresolved V gene, and the remainder is unexplained. V and J calls and clone size are those listed in that table; D and trimming were worked out from the DNA. The sample table records more than 85,000 clones; around nine tenths of these occur just once. The ten largest clones capture approximately 17% of the sample.

The intended sense of this specimen's time point label: baseline before first vaccination. Vaccinee samples came from UK trials COV001 and COV002, including a single-blind randomized controlled phase 2/3 trial of AZD1222 (ChAdOx1 nCoV-19) in healthy adults. For TCRbeta chain sequencing, PBMC samples were collected from trial participants at day 0 and at day 28 after the second dose. From the germline V gene, CDR1 is SGHDT and CDR2 is YYEEEE. The CDR3 contains 13 residues, cysteine and phenylalanine counted. Only the CDR3 DNA is retained, 39 bases long and in frame from the first base. From V the trimming removes 4 bases and from J it removes 4 bases, while the gene matches leave 3 bases of the junction unaccounted for. Study-wide conclusions, independent of this receptor: The 56-69-year group was small, and its depth increase did not reach significance, likely because of low power. A significant rise in spike-specific TCR breadth and depth was observed after two AZD1222 doses relative to day 0 and relative to MenACWY recipients. Because no samples from the day 14 peak response were available, repertoires could be characterized only after the peak T cell response. CD4 TCRs associated with the vaccine covered the entire spike protein, and the dominant responses were in regions 160-218 and 743-854. Conclusions about previously exposed vaccinees were limited because only six AZD1222 recipients were SARS-CoV-2 seropositive at baseline. Reportedly, almost half of the unique spike-specific TCRs recognized epitopes lying outside the regions that are mutated in the B.1.351 and B.1.1.7 variants. Participants were mostly white British and included more females than males, and it was suggested by the authors that clonal diversity may have been underestimated.

In regard to this clone: Its antigen target is currently unknown. Base qualities are not at hand, and no much larger clone is one base apart.

The clonotype was recovered from an adult in good health. The chain joins TRBV5-6 to TRBJ1-2, and TRBD1 aligns with 8 junction nucleotides. Sequences were derived from peripheral blood, sampled on day 0 of AZD1222 vaccination. The bases read TGTGCCAGCAGCCCTCAGGGGGCCTATGGCTACACCTTC. It specifies CASSPQGAYGYTF.